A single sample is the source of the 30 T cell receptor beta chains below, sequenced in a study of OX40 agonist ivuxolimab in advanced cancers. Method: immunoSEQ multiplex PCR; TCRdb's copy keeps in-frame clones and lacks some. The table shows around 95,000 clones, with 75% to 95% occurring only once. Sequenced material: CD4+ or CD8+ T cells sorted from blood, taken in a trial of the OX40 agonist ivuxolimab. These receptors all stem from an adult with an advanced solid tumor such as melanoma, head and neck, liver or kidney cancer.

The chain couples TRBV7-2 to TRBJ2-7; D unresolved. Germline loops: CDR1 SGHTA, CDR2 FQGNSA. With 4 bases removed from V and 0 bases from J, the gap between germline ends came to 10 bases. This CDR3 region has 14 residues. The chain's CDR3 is CASSSLGHSYEQYF. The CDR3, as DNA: TGTGCCAGCAGCTCCCTCGGGCACTCCTACGAGCAGTACTTC.

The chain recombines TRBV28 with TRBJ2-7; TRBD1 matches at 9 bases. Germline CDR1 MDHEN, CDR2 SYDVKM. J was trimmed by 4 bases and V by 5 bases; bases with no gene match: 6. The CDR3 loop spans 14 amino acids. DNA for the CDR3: TGTGCCAGCAGTGTACAGGGGGCGAGATACGAGCAGTACTTC. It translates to CASSVQGARYEQYF. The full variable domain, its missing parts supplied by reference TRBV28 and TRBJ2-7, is DVKVTQSSRYLVKRTGEKVFLECVQDMDHENMFWYRQDPGLGLRLIYFSYDVKMKEKGDIPEGYSVSREKKERFSLILESASTNQTSMYLCASSVQGARYEQYFGPGTRLTVT.

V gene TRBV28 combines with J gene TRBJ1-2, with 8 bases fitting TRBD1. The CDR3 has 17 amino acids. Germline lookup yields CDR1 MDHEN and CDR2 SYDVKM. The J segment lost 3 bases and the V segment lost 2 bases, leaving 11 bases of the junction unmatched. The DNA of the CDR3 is TGTGCCAGCAGTTTAACAGGGGGTGGGAATCGAGACTATGGCTACACCTTC. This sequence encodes CASSLTGGGNRDYGYTF.

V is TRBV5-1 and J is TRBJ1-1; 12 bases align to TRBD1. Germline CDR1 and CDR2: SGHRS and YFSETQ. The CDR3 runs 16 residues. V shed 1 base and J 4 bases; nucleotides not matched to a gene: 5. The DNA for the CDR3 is TGCGCCAGCAGCTTGAGGGACAGGGGGCCTCTCACTGAAGCTTTCTTT. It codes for CASSLRDRGPLTEAFF.

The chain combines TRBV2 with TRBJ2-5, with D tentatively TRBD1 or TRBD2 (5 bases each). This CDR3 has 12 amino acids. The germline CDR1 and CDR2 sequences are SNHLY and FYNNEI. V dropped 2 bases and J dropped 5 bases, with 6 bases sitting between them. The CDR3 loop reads CASSEWGETQYF. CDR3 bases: TGTGCCAGCAGTGAATGGGGGGAGACCCAGTACTTC.

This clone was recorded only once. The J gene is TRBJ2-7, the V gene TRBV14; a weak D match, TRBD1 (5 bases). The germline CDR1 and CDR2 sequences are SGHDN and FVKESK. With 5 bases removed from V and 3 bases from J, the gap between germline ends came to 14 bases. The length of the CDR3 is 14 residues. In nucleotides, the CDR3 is TGTGCCAGCAGCACCCAGGGTTCGTTCTACGAGCAGTACTTC. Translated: CASSTQGSFYEQYF.

This chain's CDR3 is CASSRPEGGETQYF. The CDR3 DNA sequence: TGTGCCAGCAGCCGGCCTGAGGGAGGAGAGACCCAGTACTTC. The rearrangement uses TRBV7-9 and TRBJ2-5, with D possibly TRBD2 on 6 matching bases. The V and J ends lost 5 bases and 4 bases respectively, with 14 bases between them. Germline V CDR1 and CDR2: SEHNR, FQNEAQ (reference sequence). The CDR3 spans 14 residues. The whole variable domain, remainder taken from reference TRBV7-9 and TRBJ2-5, is DTGVSQNPRHKITKRGQNVTFRCDPISEHNRLYWYRQTLGQGPEFLTYFQNEAQLEKSRLLSDRFSAERPKGSFSTLEIQRTEQGDSAMYLCASSRPEGGETQYFGPGTRLLVL.

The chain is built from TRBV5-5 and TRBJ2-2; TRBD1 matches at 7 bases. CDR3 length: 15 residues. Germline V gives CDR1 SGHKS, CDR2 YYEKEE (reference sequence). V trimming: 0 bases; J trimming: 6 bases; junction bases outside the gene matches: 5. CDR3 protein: CASSLVDRDAGELFF. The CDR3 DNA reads TGTGCCAGCAGCTTGGTCGACAGGGACGCCGGGGAGCTGTTTTTT.

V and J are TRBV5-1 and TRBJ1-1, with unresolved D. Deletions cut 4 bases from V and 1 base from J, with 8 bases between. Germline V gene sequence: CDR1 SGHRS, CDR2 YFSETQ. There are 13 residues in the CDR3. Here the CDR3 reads CASSETPNTEAFF. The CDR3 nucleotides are TGCGCCAGCAGCGAGACGCCGAACACTGAAGCTTTCTTT.

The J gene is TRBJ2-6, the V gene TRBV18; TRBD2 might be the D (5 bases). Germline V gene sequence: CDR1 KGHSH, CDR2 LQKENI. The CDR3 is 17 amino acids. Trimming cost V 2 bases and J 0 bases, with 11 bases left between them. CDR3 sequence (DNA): TGTGCCAGCTCACCAGCACGGGAAAGCTCTGGGGCCAACGTCCTGACTTTC. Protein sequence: CASSPARESSGANVLTF.

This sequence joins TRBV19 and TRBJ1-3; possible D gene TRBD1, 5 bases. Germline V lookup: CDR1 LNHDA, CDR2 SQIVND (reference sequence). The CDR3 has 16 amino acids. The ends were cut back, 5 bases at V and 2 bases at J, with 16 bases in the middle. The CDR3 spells CASSYQGRMPGNTIYF. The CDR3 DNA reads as TGTGCCAGTAGTTACCAGGGCAGGATGCCTGGAAACACCATATATTTT.

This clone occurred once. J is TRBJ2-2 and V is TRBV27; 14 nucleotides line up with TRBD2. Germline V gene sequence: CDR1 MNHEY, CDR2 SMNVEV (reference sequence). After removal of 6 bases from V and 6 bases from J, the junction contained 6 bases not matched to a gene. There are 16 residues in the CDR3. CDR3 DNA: TGTGCCAGCAGGAAAGGGACTAGCGGGAGCCCCGGGGAGCTGTTTTTT. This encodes CASRKGTSGSPGELFF.

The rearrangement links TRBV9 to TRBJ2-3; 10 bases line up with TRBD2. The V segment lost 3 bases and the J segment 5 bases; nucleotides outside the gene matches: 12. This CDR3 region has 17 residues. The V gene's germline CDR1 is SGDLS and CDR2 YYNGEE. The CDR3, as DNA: TGTGCCAGCAGCGAGAGGGGGCTAGCGGGAGATTTAGATACGCAGTATTTT. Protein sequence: CASSERGLAGDLDTQYF.

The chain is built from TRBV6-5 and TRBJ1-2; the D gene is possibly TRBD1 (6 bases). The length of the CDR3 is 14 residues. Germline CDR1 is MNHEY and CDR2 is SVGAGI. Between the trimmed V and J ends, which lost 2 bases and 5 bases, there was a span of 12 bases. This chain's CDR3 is CASSYGRRGYGYTF. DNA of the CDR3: TGTGCCAGCAGTTACGGCCGGAGGGGGTATGGCTACACCTTC.

The CDR3 DNA reads TGTGCCAGCAGCTTGGAGGGGACAGGGGAAGAGACCCAGTACTTC. It yields the protein CASSLEGTGEETQYF. The chain has TRBV5-5 and TRBJ2-5; 10 bases match TRBD1. This CDR3 contains 15 residues. The junction had 2 bases not matched to a gene; V was cut back by 0 bases and J by 3 bases. The germline V gene has CDR1 SGHKS and CDR2 YYEKEE (reference sequence). The variable domain in full, with the rest retrieved from reference TRBV5-5 and TRBJ2-5, is DAGVTQSPTHLIKTRGQQVTLRCSPISGHKSVSWYQQVLGQGPQFIFQYYEKEERGRGNFPDRFSARQFPNYSSELNVNALLLGDSALYLCASSLEGTGEETQYFGPGTRLLVL.

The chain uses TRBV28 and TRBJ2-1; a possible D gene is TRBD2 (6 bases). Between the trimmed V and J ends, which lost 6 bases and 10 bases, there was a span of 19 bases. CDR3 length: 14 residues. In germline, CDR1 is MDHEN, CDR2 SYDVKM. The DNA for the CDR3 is TGTGCCAGCAGGTCGGGACTTGGGATAGGGGAGCAGTTCTTC. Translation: CASRSGLGIGEQFF.

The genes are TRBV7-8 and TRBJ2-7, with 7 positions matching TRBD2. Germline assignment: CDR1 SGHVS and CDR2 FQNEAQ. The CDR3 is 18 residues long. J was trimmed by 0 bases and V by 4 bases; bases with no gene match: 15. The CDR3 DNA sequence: TGTGCCAGCAGCTGGGGCCCAATGAGCGGGGCCAGCTCCTACGAGCAGTACTTC. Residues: CASSWGPMSGASSYEQYF.

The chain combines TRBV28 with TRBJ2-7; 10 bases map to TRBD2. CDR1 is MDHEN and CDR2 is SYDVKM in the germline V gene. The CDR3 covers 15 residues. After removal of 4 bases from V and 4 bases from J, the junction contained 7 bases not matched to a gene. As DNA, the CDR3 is TGTGCCAGCAGTTCGCCGGGACTAGCGAGTTACGAGCAGTACTTC. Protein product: CASSSPGLASYEQYF.

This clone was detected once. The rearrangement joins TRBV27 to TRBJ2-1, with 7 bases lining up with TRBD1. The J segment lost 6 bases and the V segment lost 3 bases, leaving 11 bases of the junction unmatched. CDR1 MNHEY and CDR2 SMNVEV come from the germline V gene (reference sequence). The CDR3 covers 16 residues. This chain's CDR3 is CASSFREPGQPNEQFF. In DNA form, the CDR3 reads TGTGCCAGCAGTTTCCGAGAACCGGGACAGCCCAATGAGCAGTTCTTC.

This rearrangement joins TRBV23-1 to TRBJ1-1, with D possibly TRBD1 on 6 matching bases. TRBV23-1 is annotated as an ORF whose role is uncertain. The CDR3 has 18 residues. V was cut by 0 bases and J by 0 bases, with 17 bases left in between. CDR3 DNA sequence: TGCGCCAGCAGTCAATCTCATGTACCGGGACAACTGAACACTGAAGCTTTCTTT. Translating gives CASSQSHVPGQLNTEAFF.

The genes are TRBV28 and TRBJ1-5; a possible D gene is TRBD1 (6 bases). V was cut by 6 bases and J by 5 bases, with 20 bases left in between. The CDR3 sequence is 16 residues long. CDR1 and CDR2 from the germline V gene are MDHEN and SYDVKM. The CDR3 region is CASSPGRGGPYQPQHF. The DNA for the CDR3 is TGTGCCAGCAGCCCCGGGAGGGGGGGACCTTATCAGCCCCAGCATTTT.

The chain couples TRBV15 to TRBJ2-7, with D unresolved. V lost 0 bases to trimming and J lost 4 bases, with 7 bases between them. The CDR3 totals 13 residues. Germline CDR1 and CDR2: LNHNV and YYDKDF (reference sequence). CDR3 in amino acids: CATSRDLQYEQYF. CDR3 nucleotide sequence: TGTGCCACCAGCAGAGATCTACAGTACGAGCAGTACTTC.

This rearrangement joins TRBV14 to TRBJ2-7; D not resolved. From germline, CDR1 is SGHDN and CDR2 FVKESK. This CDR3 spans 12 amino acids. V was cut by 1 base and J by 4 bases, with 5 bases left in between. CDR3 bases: TGTGCCAGCAGCCAAGCACGTTACGAGCAGTACTTC. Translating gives CASSQARYEQYF.

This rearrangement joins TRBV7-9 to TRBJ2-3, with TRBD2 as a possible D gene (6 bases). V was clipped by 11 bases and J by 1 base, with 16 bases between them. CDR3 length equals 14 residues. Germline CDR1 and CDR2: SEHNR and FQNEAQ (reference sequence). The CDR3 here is CALPTASGTDTQYF. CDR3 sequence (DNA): TGTGCCCTCCCCACGGCTAGCGGCACAGATACGCAGTATTTT.

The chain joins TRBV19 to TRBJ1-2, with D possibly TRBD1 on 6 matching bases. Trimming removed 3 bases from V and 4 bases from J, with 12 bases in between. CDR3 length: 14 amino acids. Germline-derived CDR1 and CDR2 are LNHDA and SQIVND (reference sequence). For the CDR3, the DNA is TGTGCCAGTAGTATGGGGGCGCAGAGCTATGGCTACACCTTC. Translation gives CASSMGAQSYGYTF. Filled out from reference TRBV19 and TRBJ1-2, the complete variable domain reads DGGITQSPKYLFRKEGQNVTLSCEQNLNHDAMYWYRQDPGQGLRLIYYSQIVNDFQKGDIAEGYSVSREKKESFPLTVTSAQKNPTAFYLCASSMGAQSYGYTFGSGTRLTVV.

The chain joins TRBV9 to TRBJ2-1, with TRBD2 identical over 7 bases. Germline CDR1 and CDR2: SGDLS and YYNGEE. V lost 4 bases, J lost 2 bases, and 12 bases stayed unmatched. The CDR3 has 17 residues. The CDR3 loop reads CASSPRSGEGTYNEQFF. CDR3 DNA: TGTGCCAGCAGCCCCCGTTCGGGGGAGGGGACCTACAATGAGCAGTTCTTC.

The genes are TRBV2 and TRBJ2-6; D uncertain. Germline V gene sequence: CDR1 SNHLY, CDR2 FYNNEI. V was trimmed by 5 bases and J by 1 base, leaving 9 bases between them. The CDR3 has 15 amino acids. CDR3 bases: TGTGCCAGCAGTTCACTCCCGTCTGGGGCCAACGTCCTGACTTTC. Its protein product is CASSSLPSGANVLTF.

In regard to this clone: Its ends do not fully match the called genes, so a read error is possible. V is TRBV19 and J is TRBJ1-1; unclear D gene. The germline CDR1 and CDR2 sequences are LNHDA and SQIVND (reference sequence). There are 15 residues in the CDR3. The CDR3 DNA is TGTGCCAGTAGAATAGGACCCCTGGTGCTCACTGAAGCTTTCTTT. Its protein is CASRIGPLVLTEAFF.

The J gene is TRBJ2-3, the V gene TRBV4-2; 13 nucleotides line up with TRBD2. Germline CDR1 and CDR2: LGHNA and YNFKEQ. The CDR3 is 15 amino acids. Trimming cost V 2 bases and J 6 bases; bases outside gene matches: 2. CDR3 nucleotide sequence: TGTGCCAGCAGCCAACTGACTAGCGGGAGGGATACGCAGTATTTT. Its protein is CASSQLTSGRDTQYF.

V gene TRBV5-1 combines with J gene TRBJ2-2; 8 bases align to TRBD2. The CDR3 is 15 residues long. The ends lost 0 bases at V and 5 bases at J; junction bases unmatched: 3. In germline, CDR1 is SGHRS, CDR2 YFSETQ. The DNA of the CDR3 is TGCGCCAGCAGCTTGGAATTAGCGGGGACCGGGGAGCTGTTTTTT. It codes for CASSLELAGTGELFF. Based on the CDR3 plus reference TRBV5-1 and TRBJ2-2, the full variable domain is KAGVTQTPRYLIKTRGQQVTLSCSPISGHRSVSWYQQTPGQGLQFLFEYFSETQRNKGNFPGRFSGRQFSNSRSEMNVSTLELGDSALYLCASSLELAGTGELFFGEGSRLTVL.